This T cell receptor beta chain was documented in a study of molecular identifiers for immune sequencing clone quantification. In the study overall: In replicates, the authors split RNA from roughly 18,000 or 92,000 naive CD8 cells five ways and sequenced four. General study points: Whereas naive cells kept under 1% of molecules in clones above 20 RNA copies, such clones held over 97% in effectors.

TCRdb itself ran the PCR reads through MiXCR, one entry per CDR3 protein. The data hold under 600,000 distinct CDR3 sequences, with about 25% observed a single time. Germline V gives CDR1 DFQATT, CDR2 SNEGSKA (reference sequence). The V and J ends lost 0 bases and 5 bases respectively, with 10 bases between them. This CDR3 is 14 amino acids long. This clonotype was detected many times. Antigen: not known. The clonotype comes from a human donor in good health. Some libraries in this study had Jurkat cell RNA spiked in. Sequenced input: naive CD8+ T cells from blood, with Jurkat cell RNA spiked in. The subset is: FACS-sorted CD8+CD4-CCR7+CD45RA+ naive T cells. The rearrangement links TRBV20-1 to TRBJ1-4; D is ambiguous. The CDR3 coding sequence is TGCAGTGCTAGAGATGCCCGGCAGAATGAAAAACTGTTTTTT. Its protein product is CSARDARQNEKLFF.